This T cell receptor (beta chain) derives from a study of T cells in Graves' hyperthyroidism and ophthalmopathy. The V end was cut by 7 bases, the J end by 0 bases, with 7 bases between. The CDR3 extends over 13 amino acids. The germline V gene has CDR1 SNHLY and CDR2 FYNNEI. What was amplified from RNA transcripts were TCR beta CDR3 regions. TCR CDR3 regions were first amplified by RT-PCR with HTBI primers. TCRdb passed the multiplex PCR reads through MiXCR, listing each CDR3 protein once. Seen here are hundreds of thousands of distinct CDR3 sequences, about a fifth observed once, and the top ten hold about 4%. This clonotype showed up many times. The antigen is not known. Findings and caveats of the study: Among thyroid clonotypes expanded above 0.001, most also appeared in blood. A model using 13 V-J features told ophthalmopathy apart from stable hyperthyroidism.

This chain connects TRBV2 to TRBJ1-3, with D unresolved. This clonotype was sampled from a woman aged 18-30 years with Graves' hyperthyroidism. Sequenced sample: blood. CDR3 DNA sequence: TGTGCCAGCAATCTGGACTCTGGAAACACCATATATTTT. Translated: CASNLDSGNTIYF.